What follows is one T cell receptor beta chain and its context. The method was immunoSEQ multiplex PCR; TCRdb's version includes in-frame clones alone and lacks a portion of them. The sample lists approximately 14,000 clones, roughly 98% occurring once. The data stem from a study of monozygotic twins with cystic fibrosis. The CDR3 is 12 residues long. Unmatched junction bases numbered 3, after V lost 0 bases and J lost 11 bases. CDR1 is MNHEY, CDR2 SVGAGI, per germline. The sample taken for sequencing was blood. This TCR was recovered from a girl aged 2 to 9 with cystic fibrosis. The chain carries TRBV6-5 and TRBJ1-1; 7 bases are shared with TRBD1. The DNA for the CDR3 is TGTGCCAGCAGTTACTCGGGCAGGGGGGCTTTCTTT. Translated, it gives CASSYSGRGAFF.